Listed here is a single T cell receptor (beta chain). The antigen is not known. This entry is derived from a study of graft-versus-host responses after intestinal transplantation. Whole-study context: Transplant types were multivisceral, liver-intestinal, or isolated intestinal. Every transplant recipient was induced with anti-thymocyte globulin, then maintained on tacrolimus and steroids for two to four years.

Assay used: immunoSEQ multiplex PCR; TCRdb lists only in-frame clones, some missing. The sample yields 65,000 to 85,000 clones, 87% seen once. V was shortened by 1 base and J by 1 base, with 16 bases between the two germline ends. Germline V CDR1 and CDR2: SGHTA, FQGNSA. This CDR3 is built from 17 residues. Study-wide findings and caveats: Among recipient marrow samples, GvH clones were found; some appeared first in ileum or blood.

This clonotype was sampled from a human donor who was the organ donor for an intestinal transplant. The source was unstimulated CD8+ T cells sorted from spleen or lymph node cells, collected before transplant. The chain carries TRBV7-2 and TRBJ1-1; D is possibly TRBD1 (6 bases). The CDR3 here is CASSLGWRTVPNTEAFF. The DNA for the CDR3 is TGTGCCAGCAGCTTAGGTTGGAGGACAGTCCCGAACACTGAAGCTTTCTTT.